This T cell receptor (beta chain) was recorded in a study of regulatory T cells in long-lasting Graves disease. Overall study findings and caveats: TCR diversity was lower in persistent Graves' patients than in newly diagnosed ones.

Both iRepertoire HTBI primers and Arm-PCR of CDR3 regions were used to build the TCR beta libraries. TCRdb re-called the multiplex PCR reads through MiXCR, storing one row per CDR3 protein. The table shows 400,000 to 450,000 distinct CDR3 sequences, with under 15% occurring only once. This clonotype was observed a few times. Its antigen is still unknown. Indicated time point: newly diagnosed GD, antithyroid drugs for less than 3 months. Scientists built the TCR library using RNA that was extracted from PBMCs. An endocrinology unit in Xi'an, China, supplied the patients. This sample was also put to use in a study of T cells in Graves' hyperthyroidism and ophthalmopathy. As reported in that work: Uncontrolled infection, other autoimmune disease, pregnancy or lactation excluded patients.

The source was peripheral blood mononuclear cells (PBMCs), collected at new diagnosis, from a patient treated with antithyroid drugs. The receptor's source is a woman aged 25 to 45 with Graves disease.

The CDR3 coding sequence is TGCAGTGCGCCCGAACTTAGGGCTAATGAAAAACTGTTTTTT. Residues: CSAPELRANEKLFF. This chain links TRBV20-1 with TRBJ1-4; no firm D call. Trimming took off 6 bases at V and 3 bases at J, with 14 bases between the two ends. The V gene's germline CDR1 is DFQATT and CDR2 SNEGSKA (reference sequence). CDR3 length: 14 residues.